A selection of T cell receptor beta chains follows, all from one sample in a study of T cell repertoires in cytomegalovirus infection. One entry per CDR3 protein results from TCRdb running MiXCR on the reads. The table includes around 630,000 distinct CDR3 sequences, approximately 24% detected once. Input material: CD8+ T cells from PBMCs. The receptors stem from a human donor in good health (CMV status not recorded). Some clones in this sample may be carry-over from other donors' samples. Both conserved end residues are part of each CDR3. The D gene is left open where the match is weak. Not all rows give a size; the values are once, few, many and, for expanded clones, a class.

clone_size j_call d_call v_call cdr3_aa cdr3_nt
. TRBJ1-2 TRBD1 TRBV6-5 CASRFTGGDYGYTF TGTGCCAGCAGATTTACAGGGGGTGACTATGGCTACACCTTC
. TRBJ1-1 . TRBV29-1 CSVEGRTGNTEAFF TGCAGCGTTGAAGGGCGCACAGGGAACACTGAAGCTTTCTTT
few TRBJ2-5 TRBD1 TRBV28 CASSLLGTEYQETQYF TGTGCCAGCAGTTTATTAGGGACAGAGTACCAAGAGACCCAGTACTTC
few TRBJ2-4 . TRBV7-9 CASSHLSARDGKNIQYF TGTGCCAGCAGCCATCTCTCGGCCCGGGATGGCAAAAACATTCAGTACTTC
once TRBJ2-2 . TRBV12-3/TRBV12-4 CVSSKKPRAGELFF TGTGTCAGCAGTAAAAAACCCCGGGCAGGGGAGCTGTTTTTT
few TRBJ2-5 . TRBV15 CATSRAVQFQETQYF TGTGCCACCAGCAGAGCCGTACAGTTTCAAGAGACCCAGTACTTC
few TRBJ2-1 . TRBV7-3 CASSPRDTASYNEQFF TGTGCCAGCAGCCCGCGGGACACGGCTTCCTACAATGAGCAGTTCTTC
. TRBJ2-1 . TRBV28 CASSHQPPYNEQFF TGTGCCAGCTCCCACCAACCTCCCTACAATGAGCAGTTCTTC
few TRBJ2-2 TRBD2 TRBV3-1 CASSQDPSGGGTGELFF TGTGCCAGCAGCCAAGATCCAAGCGGGGGGGGAACCGGGGAGCTGTTTTTT
few TRBJ2-5 TRBD1 TRBV7-9 CASETDRAQETQYF TGTGCCAGCGAAACCGACAGGGCCCAAGAGACCCAGTACTTC
. TRBJ1-1 . TRBV28 CASSFPQGNTEAFF TGTGCCAGCAGTTTTCCGCAGGGGAACACTGAAGCTTTCTTT
few TRBJ2-2 . TRBV7-3 CASSFVSGELFF TGTGCCAGCAGCTTCGTTTCCGGGGAGCTGTTTTTT
few TRBJ2-2 . TRBV6-2/TRBV6-3 CASSYSSFDWTGGELFF TGTGCCAGCAGTTACTCGAGTTTCGATTGGACCGGCGGGGAGCTGTTTTTT
. TRBJ2-5 TRBD2 TRBV27 CASSFQTRLAGASQETQYF TGTGCCAGCAGTTTCCAAACCCGACTAGCGGGGGCTTCCCAAGAGACCCAGTACTTC
few TRBJ2-1 . TRBV27 CASSPSWGDTTMDEQFF TGTGCCAGCAGTCCGTCGTGGGGGGACACTACTATGGATGAGCAGTTCTTC
. TRBJ2-1 TRBD2 TRBV20-1 CSAQPGLGTDNEQFF TGCAGTGCCCAGCCGGGACTAGGGACCGACAATGAGCAGTTCTTC
few TRBJ1-5 . TRBV7-9 CAGGTGDGNQPQHF TGTGCCGGCGGGACGGGGGATGGCAATCAGCCCCAGCATTTT
. TRBJ2-3 . TRBV6-1 CASSFRKIIYSTDTQYF TGTGCCAGCAGTTTTCGCAAAATAATTTATAGCACAGATACGCAGTATTTT
. TRBJ2-1 TRBD1 TRBV2 CASPPDRDEQFF TGTGCCAGCCCCCCGGACAGGGACGAGCAGTTCTTC
. TRBJ1-2 TRBD1 TRBV20-1 CSARVADRNNYGYTF TGCAGTGCTAGAGTGGCGGACAGGAATAACTATGGCTACACCTTC
. TRBJ1-1 TRBD1 TRBV25-1 CASRPRDRVTEAFF TGTGCCAGCAGGCCCCGGGACAGGGTTACTGAAGCTTTCTTT